This entry lists 13 T cell receptor beta chains sequenced from one sample in a study of blood T cell repertoires in COVID-19. Assay: immunoSEQ multiplex PCR; the TCRdb copy retains only in-frame clones and omits some. The sample gives a few hundred thousand clones, 84% of which show up once; about 11% is in the top ten. The sample consisted of peripheral blood. The receptors were gathered from a woman older than 75 with COVID-19, enrolled during active disease.

This clone has only a few counts. The J gene is TRBJ1-6, the V gene TRBV4-3; no clear D. V shed 2 bases and J shed 7 bases, with 9 bases lying between them. Per the germline V gene, CDR1 is LGHNA and CDR2 is YSLEER. This CDR3 spans 14 amino acids. DNA of the CDR3: TGCGCCAGCAGCCAATACGACTCCAATTCACCCCTCCACTTT. Its protein is CASSQYDSNSPLHF.

This clone showed up just a few times. The V and J genes are TRBV18 and TRBJ1-2, with no clear D. Trimming removed 1 base from V and 4 bases from J, with 10 bases in between. From germline, CDR1 is KGHSH and CDR2 LQKENI. This CDR3 region has 14 residues. The CDR3 DNA follows: TGTGCCAGCTCACCACGGGAGGCAGGCTATGGCTACACCTTC. Translated: CASSPREAGYGYTF.

This clone turned up a few times. This CDR3 is CASSQQDSGNTIYF. The DNA of the CDR3 is TGTGCCAGCAGCCAACAGGACTCTGGAAACACCATATATTTT. This sequence joins TRBV6-5 and TRBJ1-3; weak D call: TRBD1 (5 bases). The V end was cut by 6 bases, the J end by 0 bases, with 9 bases between. This CDR3 is built from 14 residues. The germline CDR1 and CDR2 sequences are MNHEY and SVGAGI.

This rearrangement joins TRBV3-1 (or the pseudogene TRBV3-2) to TRBJ1-2; a weak D match, TRBD1 (5 bases). Per the germline V gene, CDR1 is LGHDT and CDR2 is YNNKEL (reference sequence). Trimming shortened V by 6 bases and J by 8 bases, and 13 bases separated the two germline ends. The CDR3 extends over 12 amino acids. The CDR3 DNA reads TGTGCCAGCAGATCCCAGGGTTACGGCTACACCTTC. Encoded protein: CASRSQGYGYTF.

V is TRBV5-4 and J is TRBJ1-1; the match to TRBD1 covers 11 bases. Germline CDR1 and CDR2: SGHNT and YYREEE (reference sequence). V trimming: 4 bases; J trimming: 4 bases; junction bases outside the gene matches: 9. The CDR3 is made up of 16 amino acids. CDR3 sequence reads: CASSPEGQGVGTEAFF. CDR3 DNA sequence: TGTGCCAGCAGCCCCGAGGGACAGGGGGTGGGCACTGAAGCTTTCTTT.

This chain uses TRBV28 with TRBJ1-6; 8 nucleotides agree with TRBD1. The ends lost 7 bases at V and 6 bases at J; junction bases unmatched: 5. Germline loops: CDR1 MDHEN, CDR2 SYDVKM. This CDR3 is 14 amino acids long. The CDR3 DNA is TGTGCCAGCACCCCGGGACAGGTTAATTCACCCCTCCACTTT. Its protein product is CASTPGQVNSPLHF.

The chain couples TRBV2 to TRBJ1-6; 7 nucleotides line up with TRBD1. The CDR3 contains 13 residues. In germline, CDR1 is SNHLY, CDR2 FYNNEI. J gave up 5 bases and V 8 bases, and 3 bases lay outside the gene matches. The CDR3 spells CASGDSHNSPLHF. The CDR3 DNA sequence: TGTGCCAGCGGGGACAGTCATAATTCACCCCTCCACTTT.

The J gene is TRBJ2-1, the V gene TRBV21-1; the table's D call, TRBD2, has no DNA check behind it. TRBV21-1 counts as a pseudogene. The CDR3 loop spans 18 amino acids. CDR3 in amino acids: CASSKVVLAGESYNEQFF. CDR3 bases: TGTGCCAGCAGCAAAGTGGTGTTAGCGGGGGAGTCCTACAATGAGCAGTTCTTC.

V and J are TRBV19 and TRBJ1-2; D call uncertain. The CDR3 consists of 12 residues. Between the trimmed V and J ends, which lost 7 bases and 10 bases, there was a span of 16 bases. Germline-derived CDR1 and CDR2 are LNHDA and SQIVND (reference sequence). The CDR3 DNA is TGTGCCAGTACCATAAGAGAGAATTCCTACACCTTC. The encoded protein is CASTIRENSYTF.

The chain recombines TRBV11-2 with TRBJ2-5; TRBD2 matches at 11 bases. CDR1 and CDR2 (germline): SGHAT, FQNNGV. This CDR3 region has 16 residues. V shed 6 bases, J shed 5 bases, and the junction held 11 bases outside the gene matches. The CDR3 reads CASRRDSGGARETQYF. In DNA, the CDR3 is TGTGCCAGCAGGCGAGATAGCGGGGGGGCCCGGGAGACCCAGTACTTC. Full variable domain (remainder filled in from reference TRBV11-2 and TRBJ2-5): EAGVAQSPRYKIIEKRQSVAFWCNPISGHATLYWYQQILGQGPKLLIQFQNNGVVDDSQLPKDRFSAERLKGVDSTLKIQPAKLEDSAVYLCASRRDSGGARETQYFGPGTRLLVL.

The count of this clone is one. V gene TRBV2 combines with J gene TRBJ2-3; TRBD2 matches at 8 bases. The CDR3 is 15 residues long. The V segment lost 7 bases and the J segment 0 bases; nucleotides outside the gene matches: 6. Germline V gene lookup returns CDR1 SNHLY and CDR2 FYNNEI. The CDR3 spells CASTVAGSSTDTQYF. CDR3 in DNA: TGTGCCAGCACGGTAGCGGGGTCTAGCACAGATACGCAGTATTTT.

This rearrangement joins TRBV7-8 to TRBJ2-3; no definite D call. The germline gives CDR1 SGHVS, CDR2 FQNEAQ. Trimming removed 1 base from V and 0 bases from J, with 14 bases in between. The CDR3 sequence is 17 residues long. In nucleotides, the CDR3 is TGTGCCAGCAGCTTAGTCGAGGCTATCTCTAGCACAGATACGCAGTATTTT. This codes for CASSLVEAISSTDTQYF.

As to this clone: Other DNA sequences in the same sample also yield this CDR3. This sequence joins TRBV5-1 and TRBJ1-2; perhaps TRBD1 as D (6 bases). CDR1 and CDR2 from the germline V gene are SGHRS and YFSETQ. Trimming stripped 3 bases from V and 6 bases from J, with 9 bases between. The CDR3 loop spans 12 amino acids. CDR3: CASSSAGDGYTF. Written as DNA, the CDR3 is TGCGCCAGCAGCTCGGCAGGGGATGGCTACACCTTC. The full variable domain, with the rest looked up from reference TRBV5-1 and TRBJ1-2, is KAGVTQTPRYLIKTRGQQVTLSCSPISGHRSVSWYQQTPGQGLQFLFEYFSETQRNKGNFPGRFSGRQFSNSRSEMNVSTLELGDSALYLCASSSAGDGYTFGSGTRLTVV.